This T cell receptor (beta chain) was identified in a study of T cells in Graves' hyperthyroidism and ophthalmopathy. Study-wide context: At initial diagnosis, before any treatment had begun, peripheral blood was obtained.

From RNA transcripts, TCR beta CDR3 regions were amplified. Initially, a first-round RT-PCR of the TCR CDR3 employed the HTBI primer set. MiXCR was run by TCRdb on the multiplex PCR reads, yielding one entry per CDR3 protein. The data contain 300,000 to 450,000 distinct CDR3 sequences, about a sixth of them singletons. V gave up 5 bases and J gave up 0 bases, with 10 bases separating them. CDR1 and CDR2 (germline): MNHNS, SASEGT. The CDR3 length is 15 residues. In the case of this clonotype: The antigen is not known.

General study findings and limits: Most thyroid clonotypes expanded above 0.001 appeared in blood too.

J is TRBJ1-4 and V is TRBV6-1; a possible D gene is TRBD1 (6 bases). This TCR was recovered from a woman younger than 35 with Graves' hyperthyroidism that later progressed to Graves' ophthalmopathy. Sequenced sample: blood. In nucleotides, the CDR3 is TGTGCCAGCAGTCCGTACAGGGCAACTAATGAAAAACTGTTTTTT. Protein: CASSPYRATNEKLFF.